The entry that follows covers one T cell receptor (beta chain) sequence. The antigen is undetermined. This entry is derived from a study of memory B cells and T cells in multiple sclerosis. General study results and limits: Shared clonotype counts depended on differing compartment clone-set sizes and were normalized.

Germline V lookup: CDR1 SGDLS, CDR2 YYNGEE. V was pared by 3 bases and J by 1 base, with 5 bases of the junction left unmatched. There are 15 residues in the CDR3. CFSE-dim autoproliferating and CFSE-high non-proliferating T cells from unstimulated culture were sequenced separately. Cultures began with about 50 million CFSE-labeled PBMCs, unstimulated for 6 to 8 days, with replicate wells pooled. The PBMCs received about 0.51 uM CFSE and serum-free culture with no added stimuli. The assay was immunoSEQ multiplex PCR, and TCRdb's table has in-frame clones only and misses some. The repertoire consists of about 32,000 clones, with 86% occurring once and the leading ten covering roughly 2.7%.

The source of this sequence is a human donor with multiple sclerosis. The chain joins TRBV9 to TRBJ1-1; TRBD1 aligns across 8 bases. Input material: PBMCs from blood kept in culture. This chain's CDR3 is CASSAGQGRNTEAFF. The CDR3 DNA is TGTGCCAGCAGCGCAGGACAGGGAAGGAACACTGAAGCTTTCTTT.